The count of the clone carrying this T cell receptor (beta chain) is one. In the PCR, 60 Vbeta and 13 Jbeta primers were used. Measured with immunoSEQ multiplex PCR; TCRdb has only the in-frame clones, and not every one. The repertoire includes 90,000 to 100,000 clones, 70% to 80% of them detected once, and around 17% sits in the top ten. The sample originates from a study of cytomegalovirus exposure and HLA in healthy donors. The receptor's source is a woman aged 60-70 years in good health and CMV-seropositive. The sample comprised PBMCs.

The CDR3 DNA is TGTGCCAGCAGCGTAGGACTAGCGGGAGGGGAGACCCAGTACTTC. This sequence encodes CASSVGLAGGETQYF. The genes are TRBV9 and TRBJ2-5; TRBD2 aligns across 14 bases. From germline, CDR1 is SGDLS and CDR2 YYNGEE. CDR3 length: 15 amino acids. V shed 0 bases, J shed 5 bases, and the junction held 0 bases outside the gene matches. The full variable domain, rest sourced from reference TRBV9 and TRBJ2-5, is DSGVTQTPKHLITATGQRVTLRCSPRSGDLSVYWYQQSLDQGLQFLIQYYNGEERAKGNILERFSAQQFPDLHSELNLSSLELGDSALYFCASSVGLAGGETQYFGPGTRLLVL.